The 32 T cell receptor beta chains in this list originate from one sample, sequenced in a study of T cells after yellow fever vaccination. TCRdb called the 5' RACE reads again in MiXCR, with one record for every CDR3 protein. The sample carries about 120,000 distinct CDR3 sequences, 8.9% recorded once. The sequences come from CD8+ T cells sorted from PBMCs, collected on the day of the yellow fever booster vaccination. The receptors shown here come from a man between 18 and 35 years old who received the YFV17D yellow fever vaccine.

This clonotype was seen repeatedly, ten times or more. The gene calls are TRBV15 and TRBJ2-7; D uncertain. Looked up from germline, CDR1 is LNHNV and CDR2 is YYDKDF (reference sequence). The CDR3 loop spans 13 amino acids. V was shortened by 0 bases and J by 6 bases, with 9 bases between the two germline ends. The CDR3 DNA reads as TGTGCCACCAGCAGAGACCCGGGTGGCGAGCAGTACGTC. Residues: CATSRDPGGEQYV.

The sample holds many counts of this clonotype. CDR3 in DNA: TGTGCCAGCAGCCCGGGCCTACGTTACGAGCAGTACTTC. It translates to CASSPGLRYEQYF. The chain carries TRBV12-3 or TRBV12-4 and TRBJ2-7, with D hard to call. The length of the CDR3 is 13 residues. Between the trimmed V and J ends, which lost 6 bases and 4 bases, there was a span of 13 bases.

At least ten counts were recorded for this clonotype. The J gene is TRBJ2-7, the V gene TRBV5-1, with D tentatively TRBD2 (6 bases). Between the trimmed V and J ends, which lost 1 base and 5 bases, there was a span of 7 bases. CDR3 size: 12 residues. CDR1 SGHRS and CDR2 YFSETQ come from the germline V gene. CDR3 loop: CASSLREDEQYF. The CDR3 DNA sequence: TGCGCCAGCAGCTTGAGGGAGGACGAGCAGTACTTC.

This clonotype was seen only a few times. This sequence joins TRBV14 and TRBJ2-7; 9 bases are a match to TRBD1. Germline CDR1 SGHDN, CDR2 FVKESK. The CDR3 has 16 amino acids. The V and J ends lost 5 bases and 4 bases, in that order; junction bases with no gene match: 12. The CDR3 coding sequence is TGTGCCAGCAGCATAAGTAAGACAGGGGGTGTGTACGAGCAGTACGTC. As protein: CASSISKTGGVYEQYV.

This clonotype showed up just a few times. This chain joins TRBV12-3 or TRBV12-4 and TRBJ2-1, with D perhaps matching TRBD1 (6 bases). CDR3 size: 15 residues. Trimming took 2 bases from V and 6 from J, leaving 14 bases between them. CDR3 loop: CASSLFQGLSNEQFF. CDR3 coding DNA: TGTGCCAGCAGTTTATTTCAGGGGTTGAGCAATGAGCAGTTCTTC.

The chain joins TRBV6-5 to TRBJ2-2; 10 bases map to TRBD2. V lost 4 bases and J lost 5; bases outside the gene matches: 10. The CDR3 spans 17 residues. CDR1 and CDR2 (germline): MNHEY, SVGAGI. CDR3 region: CASSSPTSGEVTGELFF. DNA of the CDR3: TGTGCCAGCAGTTCTCCTACTAGCGGGGAAGTAACCGGGGAGCTGTTTTTT.

This clonotype showed up just a few times. V and J are TRBV5-6 and TRBJ2-7, with TRBD1 as a possible D gene (6 bases). The CDR3 consists of 14 residues. Germline CDR1 is SGHDT and CDR2 is YYEEEE. The germline V and J ends were trimmed by 4 bases and 4 bases, with 15 bases remaining between them. CDR3 amino acids: CASSPTGSWYEQYV. The CDR3 bases are TGTGCCAGCAGCCCAACAGGGAGTTGGTACGAGCAGTACGTC.

This sequence joins TRBV12-3 or TRBV12-4 and TRBJ1-5; TRBD1 might be the D (5 bases). Trimming removed 3 bases at V and 3 bases at J, with 15 bases between. There are 16 residues in the CDR3. CDR3 residues: CASSLGRRLDNQPQHF. The CDR3 DNA follows: TGTGCCAGCAGTTTGGGGCGAAGACTGGACAATCAGCCCCAGCATTTT.

V usage is TRBV4-1 and J usage is TRBJ1-2; 7 bases agree with TRBD1. In germline, CDR1 is MGHRA, CDR2 YSYEKL. V dropped 0 bases and J dropped 6; count of bases not matched to a gene: 7. The CDR3 has 15 amino acids. The CDR3 spells CASSQDPGTEDGYTF. The CDR3 DNA reads TGCGCCAGCAGCCAAGACCCCGGGACAGAAGATGGCTACACCTTC.

This clonotype turned up a few times. The V call is TRBV4-1, the J call TRBJ1-5, with D unclear. CDR3 length: 16 amino acids. Trimming took off 0 bases at V and 5 bases at J, with 14 bases between the two ends. Germline V lookup: CDR1 MGHRA, CDR2 YSYEKL. CDR3 coding DNA: TGCGCCAGCAGCCAAGAGTACGGGCTTTCTCATCAGCCCCAGCATTTT. It codes for CASSQEYGLSHQPQHF.

This chain connects TRBV2 to TRBJ2-3; TRBD2 matches 10 bases. Germline V gives CDR1 SNHLY, CDR2 FYNNEI. The V segment lost 7 bases and the J segment 6 bases; nucleotides outside the gene matches: 10. This CDR3 has 15 residues. The CDR3 sequence: CASNPLAGAGDTQYF. For the CDR3, the DNA is TGTGCCAGCAACCCTCTAGCGGGGGCAGGGGATACGCAGTATTTT.

The genes are TRBV12-3 or TRBV12-4 and TRBJ1-2, with TRBD1 matching 8 bases. The CDR3 totals 13 residues. With V trimmed by 5 bases and J by 4 bases, 3 bases remained unmatched. The CDR3 region is CASSPTGVYGYTF. CDR3 coding DNA: TGTGCCAGCAGTCCGACAGGGGTCTATGGCTACACCTTC.

J is TRBJ2-5 and V is TRBV29-1; perhaps D is TRBD1 or TRBD2 (6 bases each). Trimming shortened V by 3 bases and J by 1 base, and 9 bases separated the two germline ends. In germline, CDR1 is SQVTM, CDR2 ANQGSEA. CDR3 length: 13 residues. The CDR3 is CSVEGGLQETQYF. The CDR3 DNA reads TGCAGCGTTGAGGGGGGCCTCCAAGAGACCCAGTACTTC.

The rearrangement joins TRBV9 to TRBJ2-2; D remains unclear. The germline CDR1 and CDR2 sequences are SGDLS and YYNGEE. The germline V and J ends were trimmed by 0 bases and 2 bases, with 8 bases remaining between them. This CDR3 region has 15 residues. CDR3 DNA: TGTGCCAGCAGCGTAGATACAGAAAACACCGGGGAGCTGTTTTTT. Protein: CASSVDTENTGELFF.

J is TRBJ2-2 and V is TRBV6-1; D call uncertain. The CDR3 loop spans 12 amino acids. Germline values: CDR1 MNHNS, CDR2 SASEGT. V lost 7 bases to trimming and J lost 10 bases, with 13 bases between them. CDR3 region: CASKGFREELFF. The CDR3 nucleotides read TGTGCCAGCAAGGGTTTTAGAGAGGAGCTGTTTTTT.

The V call is TRBV11-2, the J call TRBJ2-1, with 9 bases aligning to TRBD1. The CDR3 spans 17 residues. V lost 1 base and J lost 15; bases outside the gene matches: 19. The germline gives CDR1 SGHAT, CDR2 FQNNGV. The CDR3 sequence: CASSLGQGGQGHWEGFF. CDR3 DNA sequence: TGTGCCAGCAGCTTAGGGCAGGGGGGACAGGGACACTGGGAGGGGTTCTTC.

At least ten counts were recorded for this clonotype. This chain joins TRBV18 and TRBJ2-4, with D hard to call. The length of the CDR3 is 18 residues. Germline V CDR1 and CDR2: KGHSH, LQKENI. Between the trimmed V and J ends, which lost 9 bases and 0 bases, there was a span of 24 bases. CDR3 sequence (DNA): TGTGCCAGTAAGGGCGGAGAAAGAGTGACGCTAGCCAAAAACATTCAGTACTTC. Amino acids: CASKGGERVTLAKNIQYF.

This clonotype was seen repeatedly, ten times or more. J is TRBJ2-4 and V is TRBV6-2 or TRBV6-3, with D maybe TRBD1 (5 bases). The CDR3 has 13 residues. Trimming left V 5 bases short and J 9 bases short, with 14 bases between. The germline CDR1 and CDR2 sequences are MNHEY and SVGEGT. The CDR3 DNA reads as TGTGCCAGCAGTCGGCAAGGGGCCGCCATTCAGTACTTC. It codes for CASSRQGAAIQYF.

This clonotype was found a few times. This chain connects TRBV6-2 or TRBV6-3 to TRBJ2-5; TRBD1 matches 7 bases. Trimming took 5 bases from V and 2 from J; bases not matched to a gene: 5. The CDR3 has 14 amino acids. Germline V gene sequence: CDR1 MNHEY, CDR2 SVGEGT. The CDR3 protein is CASSNDREQETQYF. As DNA, the CDR3 is TGTGCCAGCAGTAACGACAGGGAGCAAGAGACCCAGTACTTC.

In this sample, this clonotype turned up many times. The J gene is TRBJ2-2, the V gene TRBV20-1; TRBD1 aligns across 10 bases. Germline CDR1 is DFQATT and CDR2 is SNEGSKA (reference sequence). The V gene end was trimmed by 5 bases and the J gene end by 4 bases; junction bases not matched to a gene: 1. CDR3 length equals 13 residues. The chain's CDR3 is CSAWDRGTGELFF. In nucleotides, the CDR3 is TGCAGTGCTTGGGACAGGGGCACCGGGGAGCTGTTTTTT.

The chain carries TRBV5-1 and TRBJ2-2; 12 nucleotides agree with TRBD1. The CDR3 has 16 amino acids. With 4 bases clipped from V and 6 bases from J, the junction kept 7 bases outside the gene matches. Germline CDR1 SGHRS, CDR2 YFSETQ. The CDR3 loop is CASSARDRGPAGELFF. DNA for the CDR3: TGCGCCAGCAGCGCCCGGGACAGGGGGCCGGCCGGGGAGCTGTTTTTT.

This clonotype was counted only a few times. The chain uses TRBV6-5 and TRBJ2-3, with D perhaps assigned TRBD1 or TRBD2 (6 bases each). Germline V gives CDR1 MNHEY, CDR2 SVGAGI. This CDR3 spans 15 amino acids. The germline V and J ends were trimmed by 0 bases and 2 bases, with 9 bases remaining between them. The CDR3 loop is CASSYSRGLTDTQYF. CDR3 DNA: TGTGCCAGCAGTTACTCCAGGGGACTCACAGATACGCAGTATTTT.

This clonotype was counted a few times. This chain connects TRBV7-6 to TRBJ2-7; 12 bases are a match to TRBD1. Germline V gene sequence: CDR1 SGHVS, CDR2 FNYEAQ. The ends lost 2 bases at V and 12 bases at J; junction bases unmatched: 23. This CDR3 spans 19 amino acids. In DNA form, the CDR3 reads TGTGCCAGCAGCTTAAACCCCTCTCTGGGGGACAGGGGGCGAGGGGTTTGGTACTTC. As protein: CASSLNPSLGDRGRGVWYF.

The chain is built from TRBV4-1 and TRBJ1-1; 7 nucleotides align to TRBD1. Unmatched junction bases numbered 7, after V lost 2 bases and J lost 1 base. The CDR3 runs to 16 residues. Germline V gene sequence: CDR1 MGHRA, CDR2 YSYEKL. The CDR3 DNA reads as TGCGCCAGCAGCCAATACCCCGGGACAGAGAACACTGAAGCTTTCTTT. This gives the protein CASSQYPGTENTEAFF.

This clonotype was seen a few times. The rearrangement uses TRBV7-3 and TRBJ2-3, with TRBD2 matching 10 bases. This CDR3 spans 16 amino acids. The V gene end was trimmed by 6 bases and the J gene end by 4 bases; junction bases not matched to a gene: 10. CDR1 is SGHTA and CDR2 is FQGTGA in the germline V gene. The CDR3 here is CASSHEGLASADTQYF. The CDR3 bases are TGTGCCAGCAGTCACGAGGGACTAGCGAGCGCAGATACGCAGTATTTT.

Only one count was recorded for this clonotype. The chain recombines TRBV7-2 with TRBJ2-1; 8 bases match TRBD2. Germline CDR1 SGHTA, CDR2 FQGNSA. Trimming took 5 bases from V and 9 from J; bases not matched to a gene: 12. CDR3 size: 15 residues. For the CDR3, the DNA is TGTGCCAGCAGCCCAATCGGACTAGCTGCCGCTGAGCAGTTCTTC. Translated: CASSPIGLAAAEQFF.

V and J are TRBV4-3 and TRBJ2-7, with D possibly being TRBD1 (5 bases). Germline V CDR1 and CDR2: LGHNA, YSLEER. V lost 4 bases, J lost 2 bases, and 9 bases lay in between. This CDR3 is built from 13 residues. The CDR3 loop is CASSPSQAYEQYF. The CDR3 region has the DNA TGCGCCAGCAGCCCCTCACAGGCCTACGAGCAGTACTTC.

This clonotype has a handful of counts. The V call is TRBV7-9, the J call TRBJ1-1; possibly TRBD1 for D (6 bases). The CDR3 has 11 residues. Trimming cost V 5 bases and J 9 bases, with 10 bases left between them. CDR1 is SEHNR, CDR2 FQNEAQ, per germline (reference sequence). The CDR3 loop reads CASSPQGKAFF. The CDR3 DNA follows: TGTGCCAGCAGCCCCCAGGGGAAAGCTTTCTTT. The whole variable domain, remainder taken from reference TRBV7-9 and TRBJ1-1, is DTGVSQNPRHKITKRGQNVTFRCDPISEHNRLYWYRQTLGQGPEFLTYFQNEAQLEKSRLLSDRFSAERPKGSFSTLEIQRTEQGDSAMYLCASSPQGKAFFGQGTRLTVV.

This clonotype was counted a single time. This chain joins TRBV12-3 or TRBV12-4 and TRBJ1-1; TRBD1 aligns across 7 bases. This CDR3 is 15 amino acids long. V shed 4 bases, J shed 4 bases, and the junction held 9 bases outside the gene matches. CDR3 nucleotides: TGTGCCAGCAGTTCCCAGGGGCAGGGGGGCACTGAAGCTTTCTTT. Translated: CASSSQGQGGTEAFF.

This clonotype was picked up a small number of times. The chain combines TRBV27 with TRBJ1-5; a possible D gene is TRBD1 (5 bases). In germline, CDR1 is MNHEY, CDR2 SMNVEV (reference sequence). Trimming stripped 6 bases from V and 4 bases from J, with 7 bases between. The CDR3 is 12 amino acids. CDR3 DNA: TGTGCCAGCAGGAAGGGGAATCAGCCCCAGCATTTT. Encoded protein: CASRKGNQPQHF.

The sample holds a few counts of this clonotype. The rearrangement joins TRBV27 to TRBJ2-3, with D hard to call. The germline V gene encodes CDR1 MNHEY and CDR2 SMNVEV (reference sequence). V was shortened by 1 base and J by 1 base, with 3 bases between the two germline ends. CDR3 length: 13 amino acids. The CDR3 region is CASSLLGTDTQYF. The CDR3, as DNA: TGTGCCAGCAGTTTATTGGGCACAGATACGCAGTATTTT.

This clonotype was found many times. The chain joins TRBV11-2 to TRBJ2-3; D possibly corresponds to TRBD2 (5 bases). Germline values: CDR1 SGHAT, CDR2 FQNNGV. V was trimmed by 5 bases and J by 1 base, leaving 10 bases between them. The CDR3 length is 14 residues. DNA for the CDR3: TGTGCCAGCAGCCCGGGATCTGGCACAGATACGCAGTATTTT. It is translated as CASSPGSGTDTQYF.